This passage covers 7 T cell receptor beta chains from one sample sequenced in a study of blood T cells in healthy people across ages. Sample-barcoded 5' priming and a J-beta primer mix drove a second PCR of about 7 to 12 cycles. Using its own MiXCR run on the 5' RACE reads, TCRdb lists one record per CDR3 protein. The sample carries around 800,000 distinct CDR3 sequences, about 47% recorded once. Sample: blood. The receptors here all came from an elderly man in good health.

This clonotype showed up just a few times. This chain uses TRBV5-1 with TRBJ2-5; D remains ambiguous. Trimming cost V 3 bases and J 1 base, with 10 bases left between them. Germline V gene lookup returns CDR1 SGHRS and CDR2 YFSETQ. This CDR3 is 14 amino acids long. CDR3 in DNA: TGCGCCAGCAGCTGGGGATCATTCCAAGAGACCCAGTACTTC. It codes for CASSWGSFQETQYF.

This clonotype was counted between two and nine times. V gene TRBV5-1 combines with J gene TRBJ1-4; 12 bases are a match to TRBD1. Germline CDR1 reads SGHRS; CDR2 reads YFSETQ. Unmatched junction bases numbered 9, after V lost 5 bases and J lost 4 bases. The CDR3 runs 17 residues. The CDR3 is CASSRPGTGGVNEKLFF. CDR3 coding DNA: TGCGCCAGCAGTCGGCCCGGGACAGGGGGCGTTAATGAAAAACTGTTTTTT.

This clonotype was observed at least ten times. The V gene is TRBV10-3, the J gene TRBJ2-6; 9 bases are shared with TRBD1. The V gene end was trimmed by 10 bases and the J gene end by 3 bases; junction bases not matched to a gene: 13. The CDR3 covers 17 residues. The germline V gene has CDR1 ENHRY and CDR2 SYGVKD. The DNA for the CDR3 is TGTGCCACCTATCCCGGGACAGGGACTATTGGGGCCAACGTCCTGACTTTC. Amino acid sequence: CATYPGTGTIGANVLTF.

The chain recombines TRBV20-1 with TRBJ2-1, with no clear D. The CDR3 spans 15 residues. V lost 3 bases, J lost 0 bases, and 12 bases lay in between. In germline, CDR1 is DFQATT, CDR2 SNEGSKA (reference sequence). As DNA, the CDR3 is TGCAGTGCTAGCGACGCCGGAAGCTCCTACAATGAGCAGTTCTTC. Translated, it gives CSASDAGSSYNEQFF.

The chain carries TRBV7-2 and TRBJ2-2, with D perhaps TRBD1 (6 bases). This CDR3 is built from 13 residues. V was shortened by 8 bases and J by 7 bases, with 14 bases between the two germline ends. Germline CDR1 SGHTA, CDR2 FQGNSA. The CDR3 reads CASSLQGVGELFF. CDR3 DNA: TGTGCCAGCTCTCTACAGGGAGTCGGGGAGCTGTTTTTT.

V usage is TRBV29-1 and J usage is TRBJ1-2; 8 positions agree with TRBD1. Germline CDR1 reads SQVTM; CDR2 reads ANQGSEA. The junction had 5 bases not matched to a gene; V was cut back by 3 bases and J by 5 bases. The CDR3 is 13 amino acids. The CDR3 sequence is CSVDGQGVYGYTF. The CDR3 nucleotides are TGCAGCGTTGACGGACAGGGAGTTTATGGCTACACCTTC.

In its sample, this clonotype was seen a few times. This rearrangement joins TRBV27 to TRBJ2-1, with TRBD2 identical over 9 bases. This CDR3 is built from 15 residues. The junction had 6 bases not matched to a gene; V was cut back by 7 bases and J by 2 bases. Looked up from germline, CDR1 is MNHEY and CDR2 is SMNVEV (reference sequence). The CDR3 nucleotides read TGTGCCAGCAACCCCCTAGCGGGACCCTACAATGAGCAGTTCTTC. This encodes CASNPLAGPYNEQFF.